The TCR beta chain under discussion was sequenced for a study of shared clonotypes between healthy human individuals. This CDR3 is 15 amino acids long. The germline V gene encodes CDR1 MDHEN and CDR2 SYDVKM. The V segment lost 5 bases and the J segment 6 bases; nucleotides outside the gene matches: 9. Only in-frame clones appear in the TCRdb table, and some are missing; sequencing was by immunoSEQ multiplex PCR. This repertoire shows about 690,000 clones, about 92% found once; its top ten account for 30% to 40%. This chain joins TRBV28 and TRBJ2-7, with 11 bases matching TRBD2. The TCR originated in a young man in good health. Some clones in this sample may be carry-over from other donors' samples. Sequenced sample: memory CD8+ T cells from PBMCs. Subset defined: CD45RO+ cells pooled with CCR7-negative TemRA cells. CDR3 region: CASSLRPTSGIEQYF. The CDR3 coding sequence is TGTGCCAGCAGTCTCCGGCCGACTAGCGGGATCGAGCAGTACTTC.